The T cell receptor (beta chain) described here comes from a study of blood T cell repertoires in COVID-19. Overall study context: Some COVID-19 samples were acute and others convalescent; all came from the United States, Italy and Spain. In each case, the material was cDNA or gDNA derived from T cells, B-cell-depleted T cells, or PBMCs.

Germline assignment: CDR1 SGHRS and CDR2 YFSETQ. The junction had 8 bases not matched to a gene; V was cut back by 5 bases and J by 2 bases. This CDR3 spans 15 amino acids. Methods used by the authors: Reference gene primer amplification gave nucleated cell count estimates. Data came from immunoSEQ multiplex PCR; TCRdb stores just in-frame clones and leaves some out. V and J calls and clone size are given by that table; D and trimming were obtained from the DNA. Among approximately 140,000 clones listed, 60% to 85% were seen once. The sample comprised peripheral blood. The source of this sequence is a man aged 50 to 60 with acute or convalescent COVID-19. The chain has TRBV5-1 and TRBJ2-5, with 8 bases lining up with TRBD2. The CDR3 region has the DNA TGCGCCAGCAGACCCGGGGGGGCCTTACAAGAGACCCAGTACTTC. It specifies CASRPGGALQETQYF.